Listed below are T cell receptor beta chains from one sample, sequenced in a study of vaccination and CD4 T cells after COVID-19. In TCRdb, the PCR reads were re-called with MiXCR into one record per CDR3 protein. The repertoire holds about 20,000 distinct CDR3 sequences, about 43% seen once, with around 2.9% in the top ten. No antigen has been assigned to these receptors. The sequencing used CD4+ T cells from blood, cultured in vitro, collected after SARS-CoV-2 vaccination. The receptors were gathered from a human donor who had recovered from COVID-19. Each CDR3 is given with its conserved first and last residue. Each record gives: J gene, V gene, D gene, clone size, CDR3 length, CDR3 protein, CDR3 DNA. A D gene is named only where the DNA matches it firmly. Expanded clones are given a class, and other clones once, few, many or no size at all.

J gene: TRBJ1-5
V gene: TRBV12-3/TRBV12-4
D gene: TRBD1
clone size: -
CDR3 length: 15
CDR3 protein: CASSLRGQGNQPQHF
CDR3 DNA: TGTGCCAGCAGTTTAAGGGGACAGGGGAATCAGCCCCAGCATTTT

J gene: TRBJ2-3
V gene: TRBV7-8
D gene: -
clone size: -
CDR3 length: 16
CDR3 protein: CASSLYLGTLGYTQYF
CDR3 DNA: TGTGCCAGCAGCTTATATCTAGGGACCTTAGGATATACGCAGTATTTT

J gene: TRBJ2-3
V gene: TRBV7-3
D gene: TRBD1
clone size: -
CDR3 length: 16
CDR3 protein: CASSLAGQGFADTQYF
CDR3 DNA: TGTGCCAGCAGCTTAGCGGGACAGGGGTTCGCAGATACGCAGTATTTT

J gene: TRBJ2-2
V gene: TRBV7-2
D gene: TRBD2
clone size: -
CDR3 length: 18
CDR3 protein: CASSQLAGVLARTGELFF
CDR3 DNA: TGTGCCAGCAGCCAACTAGCGGGAGTCCTAGCGCGAACCGGGGAGCTGTTTTTT

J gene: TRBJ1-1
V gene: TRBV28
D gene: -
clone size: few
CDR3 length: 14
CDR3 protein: CASSPSGRNTEAFF
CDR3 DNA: TGTGCCAGCAGTCCCTCCGGGCGGAACACTGAAGCTTTCTTT

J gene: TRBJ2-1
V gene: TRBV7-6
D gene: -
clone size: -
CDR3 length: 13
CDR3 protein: CASSHGWGNEQFF
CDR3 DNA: TGTGCCAGCAGCCACGGCTGGGGGAATGAGCAGTTCTTC

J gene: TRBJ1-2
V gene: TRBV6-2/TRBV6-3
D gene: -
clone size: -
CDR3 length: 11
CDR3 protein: CASSTADRQDF
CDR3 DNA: TGTGCCAGCAGCACTGCCGATAGACAGGATTTC

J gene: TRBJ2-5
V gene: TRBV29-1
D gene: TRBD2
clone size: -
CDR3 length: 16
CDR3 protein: CSVIRGGASYQETQYF
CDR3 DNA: TGCAGCGTAATCCGCGGGGGAGCATCGTACCAAGAGACCCAGTACTTC

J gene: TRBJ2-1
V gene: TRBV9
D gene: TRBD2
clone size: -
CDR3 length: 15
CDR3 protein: CASSADSGNYNEQFF
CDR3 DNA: TGTGCCAGCAGCGCCGACAGCGGGAATTACAATGAGCAGTTCTTC

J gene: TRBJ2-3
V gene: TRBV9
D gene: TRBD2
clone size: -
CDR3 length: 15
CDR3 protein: CASSVDAGGTDTQYF
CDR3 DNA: TGTGCCAGCAGCGTAGACGCGGGAGGGACAGATACGCAGTATTTT

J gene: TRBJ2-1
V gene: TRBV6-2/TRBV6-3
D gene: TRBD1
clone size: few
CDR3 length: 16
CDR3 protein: CASSYSSRGLGYEQFF
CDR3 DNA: TGTGCCAGCAGTTACTCCAGCAGGGGGCTGGGCTATGAGCAGTTCTTC

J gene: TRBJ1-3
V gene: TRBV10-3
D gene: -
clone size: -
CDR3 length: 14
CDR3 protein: CAIRQDASGNTIYF
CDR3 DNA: TGTGCCATCAGGCAGGACGCCTCTGGAAACACCATATATTTT

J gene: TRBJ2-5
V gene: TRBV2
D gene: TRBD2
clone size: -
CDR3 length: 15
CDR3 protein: CASSSTSGGQETQYF
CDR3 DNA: TGTGCCAGCAGTTCGACTAGCGGGGGCCAAGAGACCCAGTACTTC

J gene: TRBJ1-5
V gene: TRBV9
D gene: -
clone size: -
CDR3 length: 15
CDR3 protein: CASSVEGRVNQPQHF
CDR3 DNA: TGTGCCAGCAGCGTAGAAGGGAGGGTCAATCAGCCCCAGCATTTT

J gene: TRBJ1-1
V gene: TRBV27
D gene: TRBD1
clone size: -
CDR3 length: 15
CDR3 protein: CASSELGQQNTEAFF
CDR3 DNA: TGTGCCAGCAGTGAATTGGGACAGCAGAACACTGAAGCTTTCTTT

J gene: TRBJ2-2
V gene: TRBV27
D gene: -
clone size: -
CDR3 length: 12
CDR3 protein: CASRSRAGELFF
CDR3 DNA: TGTGCCAGCAGATCCAGGGCCGGGGAGCTGTTTTTT

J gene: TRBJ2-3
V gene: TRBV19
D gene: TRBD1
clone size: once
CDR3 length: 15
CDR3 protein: CASSSRQGQGYTQYF
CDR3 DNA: TGTGCCAGTAGTAGTCGACAGGGCCAGGGCTACACGCAGTATTTT

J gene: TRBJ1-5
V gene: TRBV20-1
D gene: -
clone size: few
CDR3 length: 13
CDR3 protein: CSARQDGPQRQHF
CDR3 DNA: TGCAGTGCTAGACAGGACGGACCTCAACGCCAGCATTTT

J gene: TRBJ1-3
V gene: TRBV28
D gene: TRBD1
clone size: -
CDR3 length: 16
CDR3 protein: CASSLGQVDSGNTIYF
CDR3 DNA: TGTGCCAGCAGTCTCGGACAGGTCGACTCTGGAAACACCATATATTTT

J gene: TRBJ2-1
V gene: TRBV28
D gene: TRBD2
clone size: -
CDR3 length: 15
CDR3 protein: CASSSRGGRAVEQFF
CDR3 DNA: TGTGCCAGCAGTTCCCGGGGCGGGAGGGCCGTAGAGCAGTTCTTC

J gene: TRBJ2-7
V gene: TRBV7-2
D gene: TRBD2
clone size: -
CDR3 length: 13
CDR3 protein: CASSRGDSYEQYF
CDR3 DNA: TGTGCCAGCAGCCGGGGGGACTCCTACGAGCAGTACTTC

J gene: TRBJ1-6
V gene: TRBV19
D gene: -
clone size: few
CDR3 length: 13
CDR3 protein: CASRERGDSPLHF
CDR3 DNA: TGTGCCAGTAGAGAAAGGGGAGATTCACCCCTCCACTTT

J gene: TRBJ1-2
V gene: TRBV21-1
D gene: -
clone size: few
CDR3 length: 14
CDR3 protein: CASSPHPGRGGYTF
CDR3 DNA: TGTGCCAGCAGCCCTCATCCAGGGAGGGGCGGCTACACCTTC

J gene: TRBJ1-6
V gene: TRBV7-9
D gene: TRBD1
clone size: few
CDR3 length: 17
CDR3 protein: CASSLAGTEIPNSPLHF
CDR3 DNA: TGTGCCAGCAGCTTAGCCGGGACAGAAATACCCAATTCACCCCTCCACTTT

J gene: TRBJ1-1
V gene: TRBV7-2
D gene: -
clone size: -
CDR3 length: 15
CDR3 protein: CASRSVGTSNTEAFF
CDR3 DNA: TGTGCCAGCAGATCAGTCGGGACATCGAACACTGAAGCTTTCTTT

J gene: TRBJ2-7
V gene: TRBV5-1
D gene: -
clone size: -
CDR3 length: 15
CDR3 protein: CASSPSGVSSYEQYF
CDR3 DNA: TGCGCCAGCAGCCCCTCAGGGGTAAGCTCCTACGAGCAGTACTTC

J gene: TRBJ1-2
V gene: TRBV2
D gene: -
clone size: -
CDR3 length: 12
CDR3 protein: CASSERDYGYTF
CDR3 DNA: TGTGCCAGCAGTGAGAGGGATTATGGCTACACCTTC

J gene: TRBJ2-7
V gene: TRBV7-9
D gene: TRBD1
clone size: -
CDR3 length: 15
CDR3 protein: CASSQGVTSSYEQYF
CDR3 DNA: TGTGCCAGCAGCCAGGGGGTGACAAGCTCCTACGAGCAGTACTTC

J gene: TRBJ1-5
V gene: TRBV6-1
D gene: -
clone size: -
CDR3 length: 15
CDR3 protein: CASSEALRPNQPQHF
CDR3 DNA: TGTGCCAGCAGTGAAGCGCTTAGGCCGAATCAGCCCCAGCATTTT

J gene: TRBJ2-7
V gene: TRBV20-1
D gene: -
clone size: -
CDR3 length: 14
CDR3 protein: CSALIETGYYEQYF
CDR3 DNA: TGCAGTGCTTTAATTGAGACCGGCTACTACGAGCAGTACTTC

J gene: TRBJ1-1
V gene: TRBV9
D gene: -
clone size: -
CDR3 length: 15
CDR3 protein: CASSVAGRGDTEAFF
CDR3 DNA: TGTGCCAGCAGCGTAGCTGGGAGGGGAGACACTGAAGCTTTCTTT

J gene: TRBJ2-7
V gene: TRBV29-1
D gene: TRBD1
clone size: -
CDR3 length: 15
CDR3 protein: CSVGTPQGMAFEQYF
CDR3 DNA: TGCAGCGTTGGTACCCCACAGGGGATGGCCTTCGAGCAGTACTTC

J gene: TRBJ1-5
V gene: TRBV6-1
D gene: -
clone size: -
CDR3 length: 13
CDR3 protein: CASSNGLAGPQHF
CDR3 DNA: TGTGCCAGCAGTAACGGGCTCGCCGGGCCCCAGCATTTT

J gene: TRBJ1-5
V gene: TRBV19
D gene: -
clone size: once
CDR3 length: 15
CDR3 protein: CASSAGRSGSQPQHF
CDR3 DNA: TGTGCCAGTAGTGCCGGGAGGTCAGGCAGTCAGCCCCAGCATTTT

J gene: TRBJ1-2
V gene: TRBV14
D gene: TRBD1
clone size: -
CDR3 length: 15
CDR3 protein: CASSQVGGQVSGYTF
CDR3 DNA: TGTGCCAGCAGCCAAGTCGGAGGACAGGTTTCTGGCTACACCTTC

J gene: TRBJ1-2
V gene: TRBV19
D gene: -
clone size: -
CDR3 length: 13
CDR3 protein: CASSIGGSGGYTF
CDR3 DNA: TGTGCCAGTAGTATAGGGGGTTCCGGTGGCTACACCTTC

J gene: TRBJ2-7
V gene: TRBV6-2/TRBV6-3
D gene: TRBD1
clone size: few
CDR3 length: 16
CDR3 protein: CASSTGQAFSSDEQYF
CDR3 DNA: TGTGCCAGCAGCACAGGACAGGCCTTTTCCTCGGACGAGCAGTACTTC

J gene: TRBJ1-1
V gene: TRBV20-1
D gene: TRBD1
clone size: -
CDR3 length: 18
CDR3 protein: CSARKGTDRGKVNTEAFF
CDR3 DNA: TGCAGTGCTAGGAAGGGAACGGACAGGGGAAAGGTGAACACTGAAGCTTTCTTT

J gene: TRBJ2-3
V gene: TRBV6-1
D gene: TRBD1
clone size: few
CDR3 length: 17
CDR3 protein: CASSGMGQGRNADTQYF
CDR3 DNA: TGTGCCAGCAGTGGAATGGGACAGGGTAGAAACGCAGATACGCAGTATTTT

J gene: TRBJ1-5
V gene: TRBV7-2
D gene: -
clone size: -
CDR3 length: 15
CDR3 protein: CASSQVGTGLLPQHF
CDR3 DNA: TGTGCCAGCAGCCAAGTGGGGACTGGGCTCTTGCCCCAGCATTTT

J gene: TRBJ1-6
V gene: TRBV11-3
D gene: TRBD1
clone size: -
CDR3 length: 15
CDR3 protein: CASSLGTGGDSPLHF
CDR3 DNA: TGTGCCAGCAGCCTCGGGACAGGGGGAGATTCACCCCTCCACTTT

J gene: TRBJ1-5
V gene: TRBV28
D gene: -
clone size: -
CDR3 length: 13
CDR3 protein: CASSFQGGQPQHF
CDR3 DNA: TGTGCCAGCAGTTTCCAGGGTGGACAGCCCCAGCATTTT

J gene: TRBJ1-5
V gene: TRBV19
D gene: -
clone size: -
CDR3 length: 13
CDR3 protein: CASSIPGTGAQHF
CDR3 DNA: TGTGCCAGTAGTATTCCCGGGACTGGAGCCCAGCATTTT

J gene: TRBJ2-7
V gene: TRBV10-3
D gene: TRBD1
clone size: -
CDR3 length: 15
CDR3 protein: CAISESFGQGSEQYF
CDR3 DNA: TGTGCCATCAGTGAGTCGTTTGGACAGGGTAGCGAGCAGTACTTC

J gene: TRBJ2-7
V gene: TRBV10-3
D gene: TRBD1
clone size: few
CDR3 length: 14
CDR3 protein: CAIRGTGGHYEQYF
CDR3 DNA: TGTGCCATCAGGGGGACAGGGGGCCACTACGAGCAGTACTTC

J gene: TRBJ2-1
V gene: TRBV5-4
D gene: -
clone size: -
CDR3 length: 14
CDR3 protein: CASHRERRYNEQFF
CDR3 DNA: TGTGCCAGCCACAGGGAGCGGAGATACAATGAGCAGTTCTTC

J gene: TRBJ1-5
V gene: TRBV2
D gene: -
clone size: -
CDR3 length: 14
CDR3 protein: CASSELFVSQPQHF
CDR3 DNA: TGTGCCAGCAGTGAATTGTTCGTAAGTCAGCCCCAGCATTTT

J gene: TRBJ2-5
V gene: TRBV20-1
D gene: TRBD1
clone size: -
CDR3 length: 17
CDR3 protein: CSARDYPGQGLQETQYF
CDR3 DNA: TGCAGTGCTAGAGATTACCCGGGACAGGGCCTTCAAGAGACCCAGTACTTC

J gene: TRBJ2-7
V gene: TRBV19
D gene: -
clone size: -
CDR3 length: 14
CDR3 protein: CASSSVLGPYEQYF
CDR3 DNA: TGTGCCAGTAGTAGTGTTCTAGGCCCCTACGAGCAGTACTTC

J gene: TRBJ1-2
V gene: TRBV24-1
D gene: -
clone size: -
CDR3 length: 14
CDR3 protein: CATSGAPLNYGYTF
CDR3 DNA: TGTGCCACCAGTGGTGCTCCACTTAACTATGGCTACACCTTC